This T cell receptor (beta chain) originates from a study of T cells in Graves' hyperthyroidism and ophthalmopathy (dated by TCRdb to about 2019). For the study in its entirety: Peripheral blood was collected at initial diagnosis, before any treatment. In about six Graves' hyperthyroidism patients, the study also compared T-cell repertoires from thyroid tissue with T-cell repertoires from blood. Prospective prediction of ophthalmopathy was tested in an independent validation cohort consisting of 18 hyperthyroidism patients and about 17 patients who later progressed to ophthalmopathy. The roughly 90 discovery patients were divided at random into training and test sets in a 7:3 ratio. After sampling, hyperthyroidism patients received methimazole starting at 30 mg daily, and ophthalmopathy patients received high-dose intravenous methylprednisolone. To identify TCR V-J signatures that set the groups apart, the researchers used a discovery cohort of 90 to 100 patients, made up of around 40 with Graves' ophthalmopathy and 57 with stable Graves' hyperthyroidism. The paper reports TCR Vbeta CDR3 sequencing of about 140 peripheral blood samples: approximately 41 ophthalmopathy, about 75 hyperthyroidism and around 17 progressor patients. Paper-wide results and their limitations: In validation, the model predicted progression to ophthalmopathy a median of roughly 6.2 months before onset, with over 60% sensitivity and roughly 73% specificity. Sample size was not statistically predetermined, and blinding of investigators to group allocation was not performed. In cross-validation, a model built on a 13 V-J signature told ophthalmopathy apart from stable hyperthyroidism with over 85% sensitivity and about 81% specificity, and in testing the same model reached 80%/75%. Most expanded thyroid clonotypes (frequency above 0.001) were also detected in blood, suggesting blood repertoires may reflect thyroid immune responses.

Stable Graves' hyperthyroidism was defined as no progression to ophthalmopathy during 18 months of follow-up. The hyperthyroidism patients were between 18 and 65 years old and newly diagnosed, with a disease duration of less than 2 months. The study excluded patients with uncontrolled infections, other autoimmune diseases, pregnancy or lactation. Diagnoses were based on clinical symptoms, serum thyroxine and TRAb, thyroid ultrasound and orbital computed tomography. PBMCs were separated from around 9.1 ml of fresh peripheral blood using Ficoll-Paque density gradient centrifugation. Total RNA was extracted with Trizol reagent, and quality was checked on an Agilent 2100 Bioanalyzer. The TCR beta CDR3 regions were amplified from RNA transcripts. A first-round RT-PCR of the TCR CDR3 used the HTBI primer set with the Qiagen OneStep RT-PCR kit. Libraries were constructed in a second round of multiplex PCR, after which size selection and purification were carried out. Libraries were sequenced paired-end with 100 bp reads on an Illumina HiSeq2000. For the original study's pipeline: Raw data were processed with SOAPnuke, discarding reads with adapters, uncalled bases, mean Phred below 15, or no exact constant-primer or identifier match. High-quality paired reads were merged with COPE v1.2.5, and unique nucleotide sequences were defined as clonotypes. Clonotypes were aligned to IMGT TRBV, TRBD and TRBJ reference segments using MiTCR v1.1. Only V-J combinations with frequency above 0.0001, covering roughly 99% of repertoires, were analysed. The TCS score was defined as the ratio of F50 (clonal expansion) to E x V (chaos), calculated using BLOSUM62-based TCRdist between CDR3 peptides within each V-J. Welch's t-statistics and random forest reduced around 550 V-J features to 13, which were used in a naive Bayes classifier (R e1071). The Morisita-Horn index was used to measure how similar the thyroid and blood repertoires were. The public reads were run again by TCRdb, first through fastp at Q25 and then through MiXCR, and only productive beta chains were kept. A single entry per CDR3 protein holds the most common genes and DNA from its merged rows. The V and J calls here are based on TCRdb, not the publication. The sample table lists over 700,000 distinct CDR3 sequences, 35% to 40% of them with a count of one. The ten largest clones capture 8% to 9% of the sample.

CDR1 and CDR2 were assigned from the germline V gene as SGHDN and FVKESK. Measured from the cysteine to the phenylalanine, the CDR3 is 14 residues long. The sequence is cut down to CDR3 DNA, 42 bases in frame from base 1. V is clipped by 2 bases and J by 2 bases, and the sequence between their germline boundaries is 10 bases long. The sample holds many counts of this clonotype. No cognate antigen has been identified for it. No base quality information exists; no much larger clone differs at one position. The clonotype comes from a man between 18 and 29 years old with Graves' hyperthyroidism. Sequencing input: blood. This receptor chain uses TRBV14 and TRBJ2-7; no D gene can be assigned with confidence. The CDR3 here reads CASSQISPTYEQYF. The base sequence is TGTGCCAGCAGCCAAATTAGCCCCACCTACGAGCAGTACTTC.